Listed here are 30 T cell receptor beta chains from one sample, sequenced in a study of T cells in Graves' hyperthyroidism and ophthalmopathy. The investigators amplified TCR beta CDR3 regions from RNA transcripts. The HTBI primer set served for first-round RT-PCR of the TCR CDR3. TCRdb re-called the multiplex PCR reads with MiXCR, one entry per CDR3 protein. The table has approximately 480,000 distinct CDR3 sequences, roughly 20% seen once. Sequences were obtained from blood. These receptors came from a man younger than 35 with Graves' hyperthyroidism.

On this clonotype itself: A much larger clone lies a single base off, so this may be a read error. This CDR3 reads CASTRDIPYQPQHF. In nucleotides, the CDR3 is TGTGCCAGCACCCGGGACATCCCTTATCAGCCCCAGCATTTT. V is TRBV2 and J is TRBJ1-5; D may be TRBD1 (6 bases). The CDR3 loop spans 14 amino acids. Germline V CDR1 and CDR2: SNHLY, FYNNEI. Trimming took off 7 bases at V and 5 bases at J, with 15 bases between the two ends.

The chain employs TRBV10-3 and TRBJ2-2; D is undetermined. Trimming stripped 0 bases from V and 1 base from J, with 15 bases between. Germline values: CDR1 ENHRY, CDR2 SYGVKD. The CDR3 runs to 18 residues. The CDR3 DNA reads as TGTGCCATCAGTGAGTCGGCGATTGCGACTCGGAACACCGGGGAGCTGTTTTTT. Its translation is CAISESAIATRNTGELFF.

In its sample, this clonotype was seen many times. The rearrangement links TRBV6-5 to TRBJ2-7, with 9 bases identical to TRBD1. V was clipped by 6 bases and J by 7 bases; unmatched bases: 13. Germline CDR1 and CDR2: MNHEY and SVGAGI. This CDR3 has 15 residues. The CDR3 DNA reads TGTGCCAGCAGCCGTTACCGGGACAGGGTTGGGGAGCAGTACTTC. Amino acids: CASSRYRDRVGEQYF.

As DNA, the CDR3 is TGCGCCAGCAGAGAGGGACAGCTCACCGGGGAGCTGTTTTTT. As protein: CASREGQLTGELFF. V is TRBV5-1 and J is TRBJ2-2; 7 nucleotides match TRBD1. CDR1 is SGHRS, CDR2 YFSETQ, per germline. CDR3 length equals 14 residues. V dropped 5 bases and J dropped 4; count of bases not matched to a gene: 5.

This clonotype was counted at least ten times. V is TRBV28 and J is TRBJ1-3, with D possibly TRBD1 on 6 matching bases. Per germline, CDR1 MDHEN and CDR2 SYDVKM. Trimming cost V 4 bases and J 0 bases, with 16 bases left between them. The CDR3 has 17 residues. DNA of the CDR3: TGTGCCAGCAGTTCACCAACCCGGGACACCTCTGGAAACACCATATATTTT. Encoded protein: CASSSPTRDTSGNTIYF.

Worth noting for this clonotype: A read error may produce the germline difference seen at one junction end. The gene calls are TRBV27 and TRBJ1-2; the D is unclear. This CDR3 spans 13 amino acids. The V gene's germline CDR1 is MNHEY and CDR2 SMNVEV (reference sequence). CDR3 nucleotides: TGTGCCAGCAGTGCTTCGACGCCTAAGGAACCACAATTC. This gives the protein CASSASTPKEPQF.

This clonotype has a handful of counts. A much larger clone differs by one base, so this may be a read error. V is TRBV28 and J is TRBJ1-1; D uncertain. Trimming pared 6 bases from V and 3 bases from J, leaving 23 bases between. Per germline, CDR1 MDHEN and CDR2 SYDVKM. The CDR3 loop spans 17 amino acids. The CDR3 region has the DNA TGTGCCAGCAGACTCGGACGACGAGACCGAAAGTACACTGAAGCTTTCTTT. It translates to CASRLGRRDRKYTEAFF.

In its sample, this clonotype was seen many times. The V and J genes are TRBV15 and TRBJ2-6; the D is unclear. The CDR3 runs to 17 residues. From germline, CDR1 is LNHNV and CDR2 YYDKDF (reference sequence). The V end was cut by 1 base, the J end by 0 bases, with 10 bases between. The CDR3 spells CATSRGRALSGANVLTF. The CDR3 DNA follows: TGTGCCACCAGCAGAGGCCGGGCCCTCTCTGGGGCCAACGTCCTGACTTTC. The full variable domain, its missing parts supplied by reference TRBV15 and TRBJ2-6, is DAMVIQNPRYQVTQFGKPVTLSCSQTLNHNVMYWYQQKSSQAPKLLFHYYDKDFNNEADTPDNFQSRRPNTSFCFLDIRSPGLGDTAMYLCATSRGRALSGANVLTFGAGSRLTVL.

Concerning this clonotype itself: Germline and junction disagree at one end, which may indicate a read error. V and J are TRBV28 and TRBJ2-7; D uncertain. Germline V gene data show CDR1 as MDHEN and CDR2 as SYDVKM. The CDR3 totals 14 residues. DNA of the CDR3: TGCGCCAGCAGCCAAGATTCGACCAACCTAGAGCAGTACTTC. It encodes CASSQDSTNLEQYF. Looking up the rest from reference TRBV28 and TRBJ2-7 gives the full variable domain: DVKVTQSSRYLVKRTGEKVFLECVQDMDHENMFWYRQDPGLGLRLIYFSYDVKMKEKGDIPEGYSVSREKKERFSLILESASTNQTSMYLCASSQDSTNLEQYFGPGTRLTVT.

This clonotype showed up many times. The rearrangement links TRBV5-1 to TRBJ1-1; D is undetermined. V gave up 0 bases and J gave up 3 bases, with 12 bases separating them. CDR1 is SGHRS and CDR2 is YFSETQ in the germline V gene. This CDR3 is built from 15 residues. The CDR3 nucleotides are TGCGCCAGCAGCTTGGACCGCGCCCGAGACACTGAAGCTTTCTTT. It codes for CASSLDRARDTEAFF.

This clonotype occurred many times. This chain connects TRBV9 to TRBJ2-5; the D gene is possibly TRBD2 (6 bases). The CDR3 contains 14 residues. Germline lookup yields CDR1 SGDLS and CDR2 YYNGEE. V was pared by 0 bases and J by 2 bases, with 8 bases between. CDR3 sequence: CASSVAGRQETQYF. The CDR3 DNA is TGTGCCAGCAGCGTAGCAGGGAGGCAAGAGACCCAGTACTTC.

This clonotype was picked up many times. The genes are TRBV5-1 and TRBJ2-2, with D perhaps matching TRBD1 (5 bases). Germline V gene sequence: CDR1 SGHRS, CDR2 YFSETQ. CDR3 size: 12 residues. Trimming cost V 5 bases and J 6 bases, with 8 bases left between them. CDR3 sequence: CASRGAPGELFF. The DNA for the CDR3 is TGCGCCAGCAGAGGGGCTCCCGGGGAGCTGTTTTTT.

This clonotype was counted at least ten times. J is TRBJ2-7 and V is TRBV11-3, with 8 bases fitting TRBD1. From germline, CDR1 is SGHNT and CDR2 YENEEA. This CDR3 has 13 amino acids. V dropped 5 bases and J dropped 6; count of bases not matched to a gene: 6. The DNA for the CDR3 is TGTGCCAGCAGCCCTCCGACAGGGGTCGAGCAGTACTTC. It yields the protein CASSPPTGVEQYF.

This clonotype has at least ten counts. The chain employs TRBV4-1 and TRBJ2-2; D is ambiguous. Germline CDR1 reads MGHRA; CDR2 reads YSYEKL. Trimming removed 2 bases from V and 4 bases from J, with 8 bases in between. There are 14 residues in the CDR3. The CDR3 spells CASSQPVSTGELFF. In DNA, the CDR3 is TGCGCCAGCAGCCAACCCGTTTCCACCGGGGAGCTGTTTTTT.

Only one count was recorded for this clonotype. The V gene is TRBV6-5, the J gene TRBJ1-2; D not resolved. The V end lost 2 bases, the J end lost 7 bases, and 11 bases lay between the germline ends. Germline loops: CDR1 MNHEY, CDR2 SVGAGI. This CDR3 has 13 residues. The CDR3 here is CASSYQAVGGYTF. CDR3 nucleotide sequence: TGTGCCAGCAGTTACCAGGCCGTGGGTGGCTACACCTTC.

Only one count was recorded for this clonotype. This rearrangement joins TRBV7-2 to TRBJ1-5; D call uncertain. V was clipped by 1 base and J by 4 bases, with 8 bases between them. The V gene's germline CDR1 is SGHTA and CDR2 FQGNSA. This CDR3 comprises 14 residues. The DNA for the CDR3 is TGTGCCAGCAGCTTAGTCGTCAGTAATCAGCCCCAGCATTTT. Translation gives CASSLVVSNQPQHF.

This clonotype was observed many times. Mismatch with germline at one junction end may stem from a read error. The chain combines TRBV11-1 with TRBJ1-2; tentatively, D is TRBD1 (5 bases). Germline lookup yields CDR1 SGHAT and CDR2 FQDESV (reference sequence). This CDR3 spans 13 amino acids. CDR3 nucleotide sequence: TGTGTCAGCAGCCCCAGAGCGGGGCGAGGCTACACCTTC. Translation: CVSSPRAGRGYTF.

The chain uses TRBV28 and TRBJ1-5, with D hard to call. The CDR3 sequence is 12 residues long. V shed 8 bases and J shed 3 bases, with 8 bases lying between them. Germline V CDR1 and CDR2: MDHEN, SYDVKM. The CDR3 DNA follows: TGTGCCAGCTCGGCATCCAATCAGCCCCAGCATTTT. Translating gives CASSASNQPQHF.

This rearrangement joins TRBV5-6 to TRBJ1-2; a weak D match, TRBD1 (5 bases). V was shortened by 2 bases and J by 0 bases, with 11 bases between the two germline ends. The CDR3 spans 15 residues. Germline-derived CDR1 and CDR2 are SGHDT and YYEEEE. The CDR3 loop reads CASSFRRGANYGYTF. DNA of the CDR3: TGTGCCAGCAGCTTCCGCCGGGGGGCTAACTATGGCTACACCTTC.

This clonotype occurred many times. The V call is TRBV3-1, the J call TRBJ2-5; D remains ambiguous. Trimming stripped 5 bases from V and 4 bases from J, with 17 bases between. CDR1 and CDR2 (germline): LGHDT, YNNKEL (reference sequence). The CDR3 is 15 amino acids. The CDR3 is CASSGQSTSSETQYF. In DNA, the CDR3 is TGTGCCAGCAGCGGGCAGTCCACGTCCTCAGAGACCCAGTACTTC.

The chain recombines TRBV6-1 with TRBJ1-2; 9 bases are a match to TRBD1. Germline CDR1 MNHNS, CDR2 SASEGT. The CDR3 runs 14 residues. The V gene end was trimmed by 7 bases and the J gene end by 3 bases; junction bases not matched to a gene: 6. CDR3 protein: CASTRDRADYGYTF. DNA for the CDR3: TGTGCCAGCACCCGGGACAGGGCGGACTATGGCTACACCTTC.

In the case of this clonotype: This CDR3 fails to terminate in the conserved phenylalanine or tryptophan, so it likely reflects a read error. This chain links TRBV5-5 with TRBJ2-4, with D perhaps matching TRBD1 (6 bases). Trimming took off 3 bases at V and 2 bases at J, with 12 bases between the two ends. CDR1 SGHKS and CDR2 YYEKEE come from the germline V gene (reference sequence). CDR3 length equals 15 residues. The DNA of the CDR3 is TGTGCCAGCAGCTGGAGAACAGGGTCCAAAAACATTCAGTACCTC. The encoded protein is CASSWRTGSKNIQYL.

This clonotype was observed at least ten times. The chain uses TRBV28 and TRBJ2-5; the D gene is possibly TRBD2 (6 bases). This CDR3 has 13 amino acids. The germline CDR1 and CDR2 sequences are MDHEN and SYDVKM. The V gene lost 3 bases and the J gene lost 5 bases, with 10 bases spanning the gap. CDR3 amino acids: CASSFAGRETQYF. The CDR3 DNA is TGTGCCAGCAGTTTTGCGGGGCGGGAGACCCAGTACTTC.

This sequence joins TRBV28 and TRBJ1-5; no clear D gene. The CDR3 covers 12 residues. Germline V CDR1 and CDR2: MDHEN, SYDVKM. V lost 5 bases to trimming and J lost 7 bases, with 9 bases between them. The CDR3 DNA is TGTGCCAGCAGTGTGGATGGGCAGCCCCAGCATTTT. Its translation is CASSVDGQPQHF. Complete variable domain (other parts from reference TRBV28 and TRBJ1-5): DVKVTQSSRYLVKRTGEKVFLECVQDMDHENMFWYRQDPGLGLRLIYFSYDVKMKEKGDIPEGYSVSREKKERFSLILESASTNQTSMYLCASSVDGQPQHFGDGTRLSIL.

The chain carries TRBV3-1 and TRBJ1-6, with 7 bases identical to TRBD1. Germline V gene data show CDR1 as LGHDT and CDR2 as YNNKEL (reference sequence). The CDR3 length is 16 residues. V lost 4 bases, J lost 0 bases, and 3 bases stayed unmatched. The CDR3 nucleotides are TGTGCCAGCAGCCCACAGGGGAGCTCCTATAATTCACCCCTCCACTTT. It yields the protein CASSPQGSSYNSPLHF.

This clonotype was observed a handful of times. As DNA, the CDR3 is TGTGCCAGCAGCCAAATTGGGACATATGGCTACACCTTC. As protein: CASSQIGTYGYTF. The chain is built from TRBV14 and TRBJ1-2, with D perhaps TRBD1 (6 bases). The CDR3 extends over 13 amino acids. Germline assignment: CDR1 SGHDN and CDR2 FVKESK. Between the trimmed V and J ends, which lost 2 bases and 5 bases, there was a span of 9 bases.

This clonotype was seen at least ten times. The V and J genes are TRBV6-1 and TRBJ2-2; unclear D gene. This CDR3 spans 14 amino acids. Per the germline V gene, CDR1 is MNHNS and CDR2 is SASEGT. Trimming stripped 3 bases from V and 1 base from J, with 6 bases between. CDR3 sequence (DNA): TGTGCCAGCAGTGAGGTACAGAACACCGGGGAGCTGTTTTTT. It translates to CASSEVQNTGELFF.

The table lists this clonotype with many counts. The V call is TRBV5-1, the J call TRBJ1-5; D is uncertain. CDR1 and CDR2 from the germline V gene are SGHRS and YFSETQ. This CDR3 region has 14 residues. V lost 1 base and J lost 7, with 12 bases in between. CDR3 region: CASSLSFDGQPQHF. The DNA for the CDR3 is TGCGCCAGCAGCTTGAGTTTTGATGGCCAGCCCCAGCATTTT.

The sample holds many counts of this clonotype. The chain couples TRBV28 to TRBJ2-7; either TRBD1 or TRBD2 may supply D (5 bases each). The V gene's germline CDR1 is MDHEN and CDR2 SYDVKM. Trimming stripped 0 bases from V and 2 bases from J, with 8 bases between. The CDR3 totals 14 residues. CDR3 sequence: CASSLWGETYEQYF. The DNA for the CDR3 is TGTGCCAGCAGTTTATGGGGGGAAACCTACGAGCAGTACTTC.

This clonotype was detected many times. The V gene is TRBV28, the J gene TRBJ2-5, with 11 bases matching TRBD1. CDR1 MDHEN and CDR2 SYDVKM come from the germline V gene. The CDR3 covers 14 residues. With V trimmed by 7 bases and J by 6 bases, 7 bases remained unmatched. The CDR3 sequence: CASIPADRGQTQYF. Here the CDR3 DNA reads TGTGCCAGCATCCCAGCGGACAGGGGGCAGACCCAGTACTTC.